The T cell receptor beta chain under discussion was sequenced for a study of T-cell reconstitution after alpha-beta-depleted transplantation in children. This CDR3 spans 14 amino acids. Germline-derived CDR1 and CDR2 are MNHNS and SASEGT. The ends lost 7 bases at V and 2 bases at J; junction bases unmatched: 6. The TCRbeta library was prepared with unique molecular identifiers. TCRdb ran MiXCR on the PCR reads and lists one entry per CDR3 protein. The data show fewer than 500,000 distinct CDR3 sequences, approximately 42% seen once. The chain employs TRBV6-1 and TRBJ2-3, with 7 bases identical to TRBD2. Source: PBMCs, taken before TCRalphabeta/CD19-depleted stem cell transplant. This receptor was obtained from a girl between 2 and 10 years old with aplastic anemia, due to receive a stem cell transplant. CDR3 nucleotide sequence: TGTGCCAGCACCGGGCGGGGGATCACAGATACGCAGTATTTT. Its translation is CASTGRGITDTQYF.